This passage covers 21 T cell receptor beta chains from one sample sequenced in a study of T cells in Graves' hyperthyroidism and ophthalmopathy. RNA transcripts were the template for amplifying TCR beta CDR3 regions. In the first-round RT-PCR of the TCR CDR3, the HTBI primer set was used. TCRdb recomputed calls from the multiplex PCR reads with MiXCR, one row per CDR3 protein. The table lists approximately 610,000 distinct CDR3 sequences, about 15% of them singletons. Sequenced material: blood. These receptors all stem from a woman in her thirties or forties with Graves' ophthalmopathy.

This chain joins TRBV30 and TRBJ1-1; D uncertain. CDR3 length: 15 residues. Deletions cut 3 bases from V and 0 bases from J, with 14 bases between. Germline V lookup: CDR1 GTSNPN, CDR2 SVGIG (reference sequence). CDR3 region: CAWRDRGLMNTEAFF. DNA of the CDR3: TGTGCCTGGAGGGATCGCGGGCTAATGAACACTGAAGCTTTCTTT.

This clonotype was recorded at least ten times. The chain carries TRBV12-3 or TRBV12-4 and TRBJ2-7; 7 positions agree with TRBD1. Germline trimming cut 7 bases from V and 6 bases from J; bases unmatched to any gene: 18. This CDR3 spans 16 amino acids. The CDR3 spells CASTRTPGGRLGEQYF. Written as DNA, the CDR3 is TGTGCCAGCACTCGAACTCCAGGGGGAAGGCTGGGCGAGCAGTACTTC.

This clonotype has a count of ten or more. The rearrangement links TRBV6-5 to TRBJ2-2; 7 positions match TRBD2. Germline V gene lookup returns CDR1 MNHEY and CDR2 SVGAGI. The CDR3 contains 15 residues. V gave up 2 bases and J gave up 6 bases; unmatched junction bases: 6. The CDR3 sequence is CASSYNSGWAGELFF. In DNA form, the CDR3 reads TGTGCCAGCAGTTACAATAGCGGGTGGGCCGGGGAGCTGTTTTTT.

V usage is TRBV30 and J usage is TRBJ1-2; D gene ambiguous. Trimming removed 1 base at V and 0 bases at J, with 9 bases between. This CDR3 contains 14 residues. Germline V lookup: CDR1 GTSNPN, CDR2 SVGIG (reference sequence). CDR3 sequence reads: CAWSEAPTNYGYTF. Here the CDR3 DNA reads TGTGCCTGGAGTGAGGCACCTACTAACTATGGCTACACCTTC.

In its sample, this clonotype was seen a few times. The chain uses TRBV2 and TRBJ1-5, with D unresolved. V lost 4 bases to trimming and J lost 4 bases, with 8 bases between them. The CDR3 is 13 residues long. Germline loops: CDR1 SNHLY, CDR2 FYNNEI. The DNA for the CDR3 is TGTGCCAGCAGTGTGTGGGCTAATCAGCCCCAGCATTTT. It is translated as CASSVWANQPQHF.

This clonotype was counted at least ten times. CDR3 protein: CASSPRSTGKGAFF. The CDR3 region has the DNA TGCGCCAGCAGCCCAAGATCTACAGGGAAGGGAGCTTTCTTT. This rearrangement joins TRBV4-1 to TRBJ1-1, with D perhaps matching TRBD1 (6 bases). V dropped 4 bases and J dropped 10 bases, with 19 bases sitting between them. CDR1 MGHRA and CDR2 YSYEKL come from the germline V gene. This CDR3 is built from 14 residues.

This clonotype has a count of ten or more. The V call is TRBV28, the J call TRBJ1-2; 8 bases line up with TRBD1. The CDR3 consists of 14 residues. The ends lost 7 bases at V and 6 bases at J; junction bases unmatched: 10. Germline V gene lookup returns CDR1 MDHEN and CDR2 SYDVKM. In DNA form, the CDR3 reads TGTGCCAGCACCGCGGACAGGGTTGATAATGGCTACACCTTC. Translating gives CASTADRVDNGYTF.

This clonotype came up many times. The rearrangement uses TRBV12-3 or TRBV12-4 and TRBJ2-7, with 8 bases aligning to TRBD1. V dropped 6 bases and J dropped 3; count of bases not matched to a gene: 7. The CDR3 length is 14 residues. In DNA form, the CDR3 reads TGTGCCAGCAGGCAACAGGGGGAGAGCTACGAGCAGTACTTC. This sequence encodes CASRQQGESYEQYF.

This chain connects TRBV28 to TRBJ2-1, with D uncertain. Trimming removed 5 bases at V and 8 bases at J, with 10 bases between. CDR1 MDHEN and CDR2 SYDVKM come from the germline V gene. The CDR3 spans 12 residues. CDR3 sequence (DNA): TGTGCCAGCAGTGCCCGGACGGATGAGCAGTTCTTC. Translation gives CASSARTDEQFF.

This clonotype has more than one count but fewer than ten. V is TRBV6-1 and J is TRBJ1-6, with 8 nucleotides matching TRBD1. CDR1 and CDR2 (germline): MNHNS, SASEGT. V shed 3 bases, J shed 9 bases, and the junction held 4 bases outside the gene matches. The CDR3 totals 14 residues. CDR3 amino acids: CASSEQTGASPLHF. The CDR3 DNA reads as TGTGCCAGCAGTGAGCAGACAGGGGCTTCACCCCTCCACTTT.

Many counts were recorded for this clonotype. The chain is built from TRBV29-1 and TRBJ2-4; no firm D call. The germline V and J ends were trimmed by 6 bases and 7 bases, with 7 bases remaining between them. From germline, CDR1 is SQVTM and CDR2 ANQGSEA. The CDR3 length is 10 residues. CDR3 residues: CSVRSNIQYF. CDR3 in DNA: TGCAGCGTGAGGAGTAACATTCAGTACTTC.

This clonotype has ten or more counts. The gene calls are TRBV11-2 and TRBJ1-5; D possibly corresponds to TRBD1 (5 bases). Trimming took off 2 bases at V and 11 bases at J, with 16 bases between the two ends. In germline, CDR1 is SGHAT, CDR2 FQNNGV. CDR3 size: 14 residues. The DNA of the CDR3 is TGTGCCAGCAGCTTAAGGCAGGGTGACTCGTCCCAGCATTTT. It yields the protein CASSLRQGDSSQHF.

This clonotype was recorded at least ten times. The chain links TRBV7-2 to TRBJ2-5; 10 positions match TRBD2. The V gene end was trimmed by 1 base and the J gene end by 4 bases; junction bases not matched to a gene: 6. The CDR3 extends over 16 amino acids. Germline V lookup: CDR1 SGHTA, CDR2 FQGNSA. The CDR3 coding sequence is TGTGCCAGCAGCTTAGTTTTAGCGGGAGGTAGAGAGACCCAGTACTTC. Translated, it gives CASSLVLAGGRETQYF.

This clonotype has at least ten counts. The chain carries TRBV7-9 and TRBJ2-2; unclear D gene. The ends were cut back, 6 bases at V and 1 base at J, with 12 bases in the middle. This CDR3 comprises 15 residues. Per germline, CDR1 SEHNR and CDR2 FQNEAQ (reference sequence). The CDR3 reads CASRAQPRNTGELFF. DNA of the CDR3: TGTGCCAGCAGGGCCCAGCCGCGGAACACCGGGGAGCTGTTTTTT.

In its sample, this clonotype was seen a few times. This rearrangement joins TRBV7-8 to TRBJ2-5; unclear D gene. Deletions cut 7 bases from V and 5 bases from J, with 14 bases between. The CDR3 runs 13 residues. The V gene's germline CDR1 is SGHVS and CDR2 FQNEAQ. CDR3 nucleotides: TGTGCCAGCACCGTGTCGAGCCCGGAGACCCAGTACTTC. The encoded protein is CASTVSSPETQYF.

This clonotype was seen at least ten times. The J gene is TRBJ2-7, the V gene TRBV10-3; D is unclear. In germline, CDR1 is ENHRY, CDR2 SYGVKD. CDR3 length: 12 residues. V was cut by 0 bases and J by 5 bases, with 5 bases left in between. Written as DNA, the CDR3 is TGTGCCATCAGTGAGTCGCGCGACGAGCAGTACTTC. Protein sequence: CAISESRDEQYF.

This clonotype was detected ten times or more. The chain carries TRBV20-1 and TRBJ2-5; 8 nucleotides align to TRBD2. The J segment lost 6 bases and the V segment lost 5 bases, leaving 11 bases of the junction unmatched. The CDR3 totals 14 residues. Germline CDR1 reads DFQATT; CDR2 reads SNEGSKA (reference sequence). The DNA for the CDR3 is TGCAGTGCTCCCGCCCAACGGGGGGGAAAGACCCAGTACTTC. Residues: CSAPAQRGGKTQYF.

This clonotype has just a few counts. This chain joins TRBV4-2 and TRBJ2-2; 10 bases fit TRBD2. Germline trimming cut 3 bases from V and 6 bases from J; bases unmatched to any gene: 10. Germline CDR1 reads LGHNA; CDR2 reads YNFKEQ. This CDR3 region has 17 residues. DNA for the CDR3: TGTGCCAGCAGCCAGACAACTAGCGGGATGATCCCCGGGGAGCTGTTTTTT. It is translated as CASSQTTSGMIPGELFF.

This clonotype was seen at least ten times. V gene TRBV19 combines with J gene TRBJ2-2, with D possibly matching TRBD1 (6 bases). Germline CDR1 and CDR2: LNHDA and SQIVND (reference sequence). V was pared by 3 bases and J by 5 bases, with 13 bases between. The CDR3 totals 15 residues. Here the CDR3 reads CASSMGRGLTGELFF. DNA of the CDR3: TGTGCCAGTAGTATGGGCAGGGGTCTAACCGGGGAGCTGTTTTTT.

This clonotype was seen repeatedly, ten times or more. The rearrangement uses TRBV7-2 and TRBJ1-1; tentative D call: TRBD1 (6 bases). With 8 bases removed from V and 1 base from J, the gap between germline ends came to 14 bases. Germline V lookup: CDR1 SGHTA, CDR2 FQGNSA. CDR3 length: 14 amino acids. The CDR3 is CASHLGAGNTEAFF. In DNA, the CDR3 is TGTGCCAGCCATTTGGGGGCAGGGAACACTGAAGCTTTCTTT.

The chain recombines TRBV28 with TRBJ2-7, with D possibly being TRBD1 (6 bases). With 0 bases removed from V and 3 bases from J, the gap between germline ends came to 18 bases. Germline V gene lookup returns CDR1 MDHEN and CDR2 SYDVKM. The CDR3 extends over 17 amino acids. CDR3 sequence reads: CASSLWVRTGSGYEQYF. The DNA for the CDR3 is TGTGCCAGCAGTTTATGGGTACGAACAGGGTCAGGCTACGAGCAGTACTTC.